This is a list of T cell receptor beta chains from one sample in a study of control samples from healthy donors and cancer patients. The table came from immunoSEQ multiplex PCR; TCRdb's copy has only in-frame clones and leaves some out. The sample yields some 150,000 clones, 91% seen once. Sequencing input: blood. These receptors came from a man aged 18-30 years in good health. CDR3s include the opening cysteine and the closing phenylalanine or tryptophan. A D gene is named only where the DNA matches it firmly. The size field is filled for only some rows; it gives once, few, many or a size class.

V gene	clone size	D gene	CDR3 length	J gene	CDR3 DNA	CDR3 protein
TRBV7-9	-	TRBD1	13	TRBJ1-2	TGTGCCAGCAGCTTAGTGGGACAGGATGGCTACACCTTC	CASSLVGQDGYTF
TRBV6-2/TRBV6-3	-	TRBD1	14	TRBJ1-1	TGTGCCAGCAGCGTCAGGGGGATGAACACTGAAGCTTTCTTT	CASSVRGMNTEAFF
TRBV5-1	-	TRBD1	15	TRBJ1-6	TGCGCCAGCAGCGGAACAGGGGGCTATAATTCACCCCTCCACTTT	CASSGTGGYNSPLHF
TRBV9	-	TRBD1	15	TRBJ1-5	TGTGCCAGCAGCGCTGACAGGGTGGGAAATCGGCCCCAGCATTTT	CASSADRVGNRPQHF
TRBV5-6	once	-	14	TRBJ1-3	TGTGCCAGCAGCTTGATTCTCTCTGGAAACACCATATATTTT	CASSLILSGNTIYF
TRBV19	-	-	13	TRBJ2-2	TGTGCCAGTAGTAAACAGATCACCGGGGAGCTGTTTTTT	CASSKQITGELFF
TRBV5-1	-	-	15	TRBJ1-1	TGCGCCAGCAGCTTTCGACACGCCTTGAACACTGAAGCTTTCTTT	CASSFRHALNTEAFF
TRBV25-1	-	-	17	TRBJ1-1	TGTGCCAGCAGTGAATTTGAGGGGGGCGGAGATGGCACTGAAGCTTTCTTT	CASSEFEGGGDGTEAFF
TRBV7-8	-	-	15	TRBJ1-4	TGTGCCAGCAGCTTAGACGACACTAGGGGAGAAAAACTGTTTTTT	CASSLDDTRGEKLFF
TRBV13	few	-	15	TRBJ1-2	TGTGCCAGCAGCTTAGAGGGCAGGGCCAAAGAAGGCTACACCTTC	CASSLEGRAKEGYTF
TRBV30	-	TRBD1	14	TRBJ1-5	TGTGCCTGGAGTGTTGCAGGGGGGAGTCAGCCCCAGCATTTT	CAWSVAGGSQPQHF
TRBV5-6	-	TRBD1	16	TRBJ2-4	TGTGCCAGCAGCCCGGGACAGGGGGTAGCCAAAAACATTCAGTACTTC	CASSPGQGVAKNIQYF
TRBV5-1	-	TRBD1	14	TRBJ1-1	TGCGCCAGCAGCATTGGACAGGCTTCCACTGAAGCTTTCTTT	CASSIGQASTEAFF
TRBV18	-	-	14	TRBJ2-3	TGTGCCAGCTCAGCGGGACAAAACACAGATACGCAGTATTTT	CASSAGQNTDTQYF
TRBV6-2/TRBV6-3	-	-	14	TRBJ2-3	TGTGCCAGCAGTTACTCGAGGGTCGTAGATACGCAGTATTTT	CASSYSRVVDTQYF
TRBV3-1/TRBV3-2	-	-	16	TRBJ2-1	TGTGCCAGCAGCCAAGATGTGGGGGACCCTGACAATGAGCAGTTCTTC	CASSQDVGDPDNEQFF
TRBV7-3	-	-	13	TRBJ2-7	TGTGCCAGCAGCCAAGGGCCAGGTGCCGAGCAGTACTTC	CASSQGPGAEQYF
TRBV7-7	few	-	14	TRBJ2-7	TGTGCCAGCAGCCCCGGGCCGAGCTCCTACGAGCAGTACTTC	CASSPGPSSYEQYF
TRBV28	-	TRBD1	15	TRBJ1-1	TGTGCCAGCAGTTCTAATCAGGGGGCTTGGGGAGGAGCTTTCTTT	CASSSNQGAWGGAFF
TRBV5-1	-	-	13	TRBJ1-6	TGCGCCAGCAGCTTGGTTTGGGGGTCACCCCTCCACTTT	CASSLVWGSPLHF
TRBV25-1	-	TRBD1	16	TRBJ1-6	TGTGCCAGCAGTGAATTAGGCTACGGACAGGGATCACCCCTCCACTTT	CASSELGYGQGSPLHF
TRBV4-3	-	-	15	TRBJ1-5	TGCGCCAGCAGCCTCACGGCGAGGGGCAATCAGCCCCAGCATTTT	CASSLTARGNQPQHF
TRBV12-5	-	-	14	TRBJ2-7	TGTGCTAGTGGCGACGGGTCCCCAACCTACGAGCAGTACTTC	CASGDGSPTYEQYF
TRBV30	-	-	16	TRBJ2-6	TGTGCCTGGTGCTCCGTCCGGGCCTCTGGGGCCAACGTCCTGACTTTC	CAWCSVRASGANVLTF